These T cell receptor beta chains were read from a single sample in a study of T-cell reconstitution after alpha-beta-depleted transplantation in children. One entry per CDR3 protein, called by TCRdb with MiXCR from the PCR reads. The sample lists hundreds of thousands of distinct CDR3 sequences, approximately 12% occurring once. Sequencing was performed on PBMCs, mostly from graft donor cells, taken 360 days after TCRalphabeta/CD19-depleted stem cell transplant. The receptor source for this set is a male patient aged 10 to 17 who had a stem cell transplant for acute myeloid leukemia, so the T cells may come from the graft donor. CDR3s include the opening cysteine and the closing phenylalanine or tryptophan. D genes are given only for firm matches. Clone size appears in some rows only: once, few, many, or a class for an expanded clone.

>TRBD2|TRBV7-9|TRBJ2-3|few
TGTGCCAGCAGCTTAGCGCCTGGCGGGAGGGGCACAGATACGCAGTATTTT
CASSLAPGGRGTDTQYF
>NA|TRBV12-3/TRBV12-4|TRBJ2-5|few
TGTGCCAGCAGCCTTCAGACGCGAGGAGGGGCCCAGTACTTC
CASSLQTRGGAQYF
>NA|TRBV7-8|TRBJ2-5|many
TGTGCCAGCATCATAAGGGGATACCAAGAGACCCAGTACTTC
CASIIRGYQETQYF
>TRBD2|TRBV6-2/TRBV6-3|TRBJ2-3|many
TGTGCCAGCACCAGACAACTAGCGGGAGCCGTAGATACGCAGTATTTT
CASTRQLAGAVDTQYF
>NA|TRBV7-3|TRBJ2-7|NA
TGTGCCAGCAGCCCATACCCGGGAGTTAGCGAGCAGTACTTC
CASSPYPGVSEQYF
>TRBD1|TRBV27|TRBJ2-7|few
TGTGCCAGCAGTCGGACAGGTGCCACCTACGAGCAGTACTTC
CASSRTGATYEQYF
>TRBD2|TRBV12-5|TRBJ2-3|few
TGTGCTAGTGGTTTGGAACTAGCGGCAGATACGCAGTATTTT
CASGLELAADTQYF
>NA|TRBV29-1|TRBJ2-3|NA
TGCAGCGTTGTTATGGATACGCAGTATTTT
CSVVMDTQYF
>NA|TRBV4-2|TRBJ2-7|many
TGTGCCAGCAGCCAAATACTTGCCAAGTGGGATGGGCAGTACTTC
CASSQILAKWDGQYF
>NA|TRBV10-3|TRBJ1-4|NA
TGTGCCGATTGGGCGGGAAATAATGAAAAACTGTTTTTT
CADWAGNNEKLFF
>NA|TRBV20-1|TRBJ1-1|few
TGCAGTGCTAGAGAGGGGGGCACGGACACTGAAGCTTTCTTT
CSAREGGTDTEAFF
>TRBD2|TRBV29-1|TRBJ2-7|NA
TGCACCCCCGGCGGGCTAGCGGGATTCGAGCAGTACTTC
CTPGGLAGFEQYF
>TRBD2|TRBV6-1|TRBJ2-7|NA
TGTGCCAGCACCAACCGGATGATAGCGGGAGTCGAGCAGTACTTC
CASTNRMIAGVEQYF